The clone carrying this T cell receptor beta chain was observed a handful of times. With 4 bases removed from V and 0 bases from J, the gap between germline ends came to 15 bases. Germline CDR1 is SQVTM and CDR2 is ANQGSEA. This CDR3 region has 15 residues. This sample is drawn from a study of blood T cells in healthy people across ages. Primed by a sample-barcoded 5' primer and a J-beta primer mix, a second PCR proceeded for 7 to 11 cycles. TCRdb ran MiXCR on the 5' RACE reads and lists one entry per CDR3 protein. This repertoire shows 540,000 or so distinct CDR3 sequences, more than 20% found once; its top ten account for approximately 10%. These same data were also listed under a study on T cells of mothers and their children.

The chain uses TRBV29-1 and TRBJ1-2; D unclear. Sequenced: blood. This TCR came from a boy aged 5 to 17 in good health. CDR3 coding DNA: TGCAGCGTTGCCGTCCAGTGGCATACTAACTATGGCTACACCTTC. Its translation: CSVAVQWHTNYGYTF. The full variable domain, in which reference TRBV29-1 and TRBJ1-2 provide the parts outside the CDR3, is SAVISQKPSRDICQRGTSLTIQCQVDSQVTMMFWYRQQPGQSLTLIATANQGSEATYESGFVIDKFPISRPNLTFSTLTVSNMSPEDSSIYLCSVAVQWHTNYGYTFGSGTRLTVV.